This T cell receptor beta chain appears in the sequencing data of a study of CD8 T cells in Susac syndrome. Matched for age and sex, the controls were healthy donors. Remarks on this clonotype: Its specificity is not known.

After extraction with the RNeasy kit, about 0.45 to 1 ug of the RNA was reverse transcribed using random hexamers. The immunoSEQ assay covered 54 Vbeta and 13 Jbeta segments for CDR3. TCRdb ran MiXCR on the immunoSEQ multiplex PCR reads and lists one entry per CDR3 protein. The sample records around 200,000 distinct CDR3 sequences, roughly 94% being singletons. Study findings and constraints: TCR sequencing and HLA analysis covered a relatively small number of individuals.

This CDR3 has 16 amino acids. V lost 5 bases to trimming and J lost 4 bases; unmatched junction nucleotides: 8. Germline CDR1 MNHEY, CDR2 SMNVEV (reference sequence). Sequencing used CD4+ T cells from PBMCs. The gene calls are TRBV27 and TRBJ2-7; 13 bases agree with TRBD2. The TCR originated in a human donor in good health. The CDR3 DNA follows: TGTGCCAGCAGTCCACGTGGACTAGCGGGGGTATACGAGCAGTACTTC. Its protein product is CASSPRGLAGVYEQYF.